This T cell receptor beta chain was captured by sequencing in a study of blood T cells in healthy people across ages. The length of the CDR3 is 15 residues. Germline values: CDR1 MRHNA, CDR2 SNTAGT. J gave up 2 bases and V 4 bases, and 4 bases lay outside the gene matches. Using a J-beta primer mix together with a sample-barcoded 5' primer, a second PCR was run for roughly 7 to 11 cycles. Each CDR3 protein is one row after TCRdb ran MiXCR on the 5' RACE reads. This table has 600,000 or so distinct CDR3 sequences, about 30% appearing once. This clonotype was counted only a few times. Sequenced material: blood. The TCR comes from an elderly woman in good health. The chain joins TRBV6-4 to TRBJ2-2; the match to TRBD1 covers 7 bases. The DNA of the CDR3 is TGTGCCAGCAGTGTCGACAGGGTTAACACCGGGGAGCTGTTTTTT. This translates into CASSVDRVNTGELFF.